The T cell receptor (beta chain) described here comes from a study of cytomegalovirus exposure and HLA in healthy donors (dated by TCRdb to between 2016 and 2019). Background on the whole study: In an earlier analysis of approximately 500 of the donors, approximately 260 Gb of sequence data and just under 120 million unique TCR beta sequences from 180 million or so T cells were reported. Roughly 300 gigabases of sequencing data and around 80 million unique TCR sequences made up an early release that covered 640 HLA-typed donors. Of the roughly 400 genotyped donors, about 80% fell in the genetic ancestry cluster associated with self-reported Caucasian donors. The study was designed to test whether signatures of past pathogen exposure could be identified by cataloging public T cell receptors. The study used immunosequencing to profile the T cell repertoires of several hundred subjects and linked those repertoires to cytomegalovirus serostatus. In addition to the first cohort of roughly 670 subjects, a separate validation cohort of 130 or so different subjects was used. The study combined high-throughput TCR immunosequencing, statistical association of individual TCRs with disease status, and machine learning to predict cytomegalovirus infection status. To study patterns of TCR occurrence, a later analysis re-analyzed previously published TCR beta repertoires from 600 to 750 donors and added high-resolution HLA genotyping. Rather than drawing on any new phenotypic data, the later analysis identified candidate immune exposures from TCR beta sequences and the way those sequences occurred across donors. To decide whether each TCR beta V gene segment behaved as functional or pseudogenic, an earlier analysis of 587 of the donors relied on high-throughput TCR beta sequencing. Donor age, sex, ethnicity and CMV serostatus were collected together with the repertoire data. A later genetic analysis took genome-wide SNP genotypes for about three fifths of the 666 donors and used that subset as a discovery cohort. All discovery cohort repertoires had been generated on a single sequencing platform. HLA typing included class I and class II loci at four-digit resolution. The number of donors typed differed by locus, with 629-630 for A, B, C, DRB1 and DQB1, more than 500 for DQA1, approximately 570 for DPA1, and approximately 470 for DPB1. Because of strong linkage in the cohort, 5 or 6 DR-DQ haplotypes were treated as single units for association and clustering. Among 398 genotyped donors of the cohort, an average of about 240,000 unique TCR beta nucleotide sequences were sequenced per donor, around a sixth of them non-productive. On the study overall, not on this receptor specifically: In both the original and validation cohorts, the classifier was reported to diagnose cytomegalovirus status with high specificity and sensitivity. A later analysis found that TCR association rates varied across HLA loci, with DRB1 alleles showing the most associated TCRs and HLA-C alleles the fewest. The 87-base-pair reads could not distinguish some IMGT-functional V segments, including TRBV6-2 and TRBV6-3, so those segments were excluded. It was suggested by the authors that the approach could potentially be generalized to other disease states and immunological phenotypes. A group of highly shared sequence variants was considered likely to be a technical artifact of the sequencing pipeline. In a later genetic analysis, fewer N-insertions in productive TCRs were reported among donors in an Asian-associated ancestry cluster than the roughly 700-donor mean. In vitro tests confirmed that three of the cytomegalovirus-associated TCR beta chains recognize cytomegalovirus antigens. CMV serostatus was the only immune exposure information available for the cohort. A further reported finding was that TCR beta sequences accurately predicted the HLA-A and HLA-B alleles for most subjects in the first cohort. A total of roughly 160 TCR beta chains were listed by the study as associated with cytomegalovirus. Because some donors lacked HLA typing at each locus, the association tests relied only on the typed subset. An earlier analysis of around 540 of the donors showed that most TCR beta V segments appeared in productive rearrangements either about 87% or about 30% of the time, which broadly matched IMGT annotations. Presence/absence analyses assumed roughly uniform sequencing depth across donors, an assumption that may not hold. Compared with equally common non-associated chains, HLA-associated TCR beta chains in a later analysis were more clonally expanded and had lower generation probabilities. In a later analysis, 16,951 TCR beta sequences were associated with specific HLA alleles at a false discovery rate of 0.05. Correlated functional status among segregating V segments might be attributable to linkage disequilibrium, but an unknown experimental factor could not be ruled out. A later genetic analysis associated a missense DCLRE1C variant with V-gene and J-gene trimming of TCR beta chains, and an independent cohort replicated the association. Assigning TCR associations to individual alleles was difficult when HLA alleles, especially DR and DQ, strongly co-occurred. Several of the top co-occurrence clusters appeared to be linked to parvovirus B19, influenza, CMV and Epstein-Barr virus, according to a later analysis. Most CMV-associated TCR beta chains appeared to be HLA-restricted in a later analysis, and the HLA associations seemed to be driven largely by CMV exposure. Roughly 17 rarely observed V segments, including chromosome 9 orphons, were excluded from the earlier analysis of a few hundred of the donors because counts were too low. Across donors, most TCR sequences were observed very rarely, whereas some public TCRs were present in many individuals. Only TCR beta chains were sequenced in this cohort, and the absence of alpha or paired-chain data limited detectable features.

In total, about 650 healthy bone marrow donors made up the cohort. Cohort members were all nominally healthy when sampled, although unrecorded immune exposures were likely present. The donor was CMV seropositive and was included in the group of approximately 310 seropositive cohort members. A peripheral blood sample was collected from each donor, and TCR beta sequencing was performed on peripheral blood mononuclear cells. The Qiagen DNeasy Blood Extraction Kit was used to extract genomic DNA from the blood cell samples. From the germline V gene, CDR1 is SNHLY and CDR2 is FYNNEI. The CDR3 contains 18 residues, cysteine and phenylalanine counted. The entry retains the CDR3 DNA only, 54 bases that are in frame from base 1. At the junction V is shortened by 3 bases and J by 1 base, with 21 bases in between. Libraries were built with the immunoSEQ multiplex PCR assay. For the multiplex PCR, a mixture combining 60 forward primers for TCR Vbeta segments and 13 reverse primers for TCR Jbeta segments was used. The CDR3 region of rearranged TCR beta genes was amplified from genomic DNA by a multiplex PCR assay. Amplified TCR beta libraries were sequenced as 87-base-pair reads on the Illumina HiSeq System. As for the authors' bioinformatics: In a later analysis, 77 million or so unique TCR beta chains were counted across the approximately 640 repertoires, and around 10 million of these chains were shared by at least two donors. Raw reads were error-corrected and collapsed into unique sequences by a nearest-neighbor algorithm in which closely related sequences were merged to remove PCR and sequencing errors. V, D and J gene segments were assigned by aligning CDR3 sequences to IMGT reference sequences. Each retained sequence needed at least a six-nucleotide match to both a V gene segment and a J gene segment. Rearrangements were classified as productive when the CDR3 lacked stop codons and remained in frame with V and J, and all other rearrangements were classified as non-productive. Following IMGT convention, CDR3 was defined as the stretch from the second conserved V-encoded cysteine to the conserved J-encoded phenylalanine. The earlier analysis of about 500 of the donors excluded sequences that lacked an unambiguous match to a single V gene segment. In an earlier analysis of several hundred of the donors, a V segment was called functional when productive rearrangements were above 56.7%, and segregating when the standard deviation between donors exceeded 5%. A statistical classification framework was developed to diagnose cytomegalovirus status using the catalog of TCR beta chain sequences. In a later analysis, V and J genes were assigned by comparing TCR nucleotide sequences against IMGT/GENE-DB human TR gene sequences. A later analysis assigned CDR3 sequences and most-parsimonious VDJ recombination scenarios with the TCRdist pipeline. In a later analysis, each TCR beta chain was defined by its CDR3 amino acid sequence together with its V-gene family, and reads without a unique V-gene family were excluded. A later analysis removed 592 highly shared, low-generation-probability nucleotide sequences to deal with suspected cross-contamination and a sequencing artifact. In a later analysis, a clonal expansion index for each public chain was calculated from normalized within-repertoire ranks of inferred template counts. Generation probabilities in a later analysis came from a VDJ recombination model fitted to out-of-frame rearrangements, and those results were checked against IGoR. In a later analysis, TCR-TCR, TCR-HLA and TCR-CMV co-occurrence was scored with hypergeometric tests, and a repertoire-size bias correction was applied to TCR pairs. A later analysis estimated false discovery rates by permuting HLA or CMV assignments 20 times. A later analysis grouped co-occurring TCRs with DBSCAN, adding TCRdist sequence similarity when clustering within HLA-allele-positive subsets. Repertoires with fewer than 30,000 or more than 120,000 public chains, plus five repertoires with anomalous nucleotide sharing, were excluded from co-occurrence clustering. The clones in this table, taken by TCRdb from immuneACCESS, are in-frame only. Not every clone is retained; where verified, under half of the shortfall comes from an unresolved V gene, and the cause of the rest is unknown. V and J calls and clone size are given by that table; D and trimming were obtained from the DNA. For this sample the table gives roughly 100,000 clones, of which about 76% were detected only once. Of the sample, under 6.5% is held by the ten largest clones.

Comments on this clone: Which antigen it targets is not known. Per-base quality was not reported, and no clone a single base away is much larger than it.

The rearrangement combines TRBV2 with TRBJ2-5; 6 matching bases give a weak D call of TRBD2. The TCR was taken from a woman between 50 and 59 years old in good health and CMV-seropositive. Sequencing was carried out using PBMCs. This receptor has the CDR3 CASSERSGLRTFQETQYF. The DNA reads TGTGCCAGCAGTGAGCGGAGCGGGCTCAGAACATTCCAAGAGACCCAGTACTTC.